The 12 T cell receptor beta chains presented below share a single source sample, sequenced in a study of technical replicates of blood from a handful of donors. Sequencing used immunoSEQ multiplex PCR; TCRdb keeps in-frame clones, though not all of them. The sample shows almost 65,000 clones, approximately 86% of them seen only once. The sample comprised PBMCs. These receptors were collected from a human donor in good health. Some clones in this sample may be carry-over from other donors' samples.

This rearrangement joins TRBV19 to TRBJ1-5; D call uncertain. In germline, CDR1 is LNHDA, CDR2 SQIVND (reference sequence). V was pared by 2 bases and J by 4 bases, with 6 bases between. This CDR3 contains 13 residues. CDR3 nucleotide sequence: TGTGCCAGTAGTATAATCGGGAATCAGCCCCAGCATTTT. Translation gives CASSIIGNQPQHF. Supplemented by reference TRBV19 and TRBJ1-5, the full variable domain reads DGGITQSPKYLFRKEGQNVTLSCEQNLNHDAMYWYRQDPGQGLRLIYYSQIVNDFQKGDIAEGYSVSREKKESFPLTVTSAQKNPTAFYLCASSIIGNQPQHFGDGTRLSIL.

This chain uses TRBV6-6 with TRBJ2-3; tentatively, D is TRBD2 (5 bases). Germline loops: CDR1 MNHNY, CDR2 SVGAGI (reference sequence). The CDR3 runs 15 residues. V shed 4 bases and J shed 4 bases, with 15 bases lying between them. In DNA form, the CDR3 reads TGTGCCAGCAGTTTTCTATCACGAGCGGCAGATACGCAGTATTTT. This encodes CASSFLSRAADTQYF.

The chain has TRBV4-1 and TRBJ2-7; TRBD2 agrees at 10 bases. The CDR3 consists of 14 residues. V was pared by 2 bases and J by 5 bases, with 3 bases of the junction left unmatched. CDR1 is MGHRA and CDR2 is YSYEKL in the germline V gene. The CDR3 is CASSQRTSGHEQYF. The CDR3 bases are TGCGCCAGCAGCCAACGGACTAGCGGACACGAGCAGTACTTC.

This clone came up a few times. The chain carries TRBV19 and TRBJ1-5; D is undetermined. Germline-derived CDR1 and CDR2 are LNHDA and SQIVND (reference sequence). V was shortened by 8 bases and J by 0 bases, with 14 bases between the two germline ends. This CDR3 has 15 amino acids. CDR3 protein: CASAYRSYSNQPQHF. Here the CDR3 DNA reads TGTGCCAGTGCGTATCGCTCATATAGCAATCAGCCCCAGCATTTT.

This clone was counted a single time. The chain combines TRBV5-1 with TRBJ1-1; TRBD1 matches 11 bases. The CDR3 sequence is 15 residues long. Looked up from germline, CDR1 is SGHRS and CDR2 is YFSETQ. Trimming took 4 bases from V and 5 from J; bases not matched to a gene: 7. The CDR3 DNA reads as TGCGCCAGCAGCCTTAGGACAGGGGGCCCAACTGAAGCTTTCTTT. It specifies CASSLRTGGPTEAFF.

The gene calls are TRBV7-9 and TRBJ2-3; D is uncertain. The CDR3 totals 14 residues. Deletions cut 1 base from V and 4 bases from J, with 9 bases between. From germline, CDR1 is SEHNR and CDR2 FQNEAQ (reference sequence). The chain's CDR3 is CASSLVSSPDTQYF. Written as DNA, the CDR3 is TGTGCCAGCAGCTTAGTCTCCTCCCCAGATACGCAGTATTTT. Full variable domain (missing parts from reference TRBV7-9 and TRBJ2-3): DTGVSQNPRHKITKRGQNVTFRCDPISEHNRLYWYRQTLGQGPEFLTYFQNEAQLEKSRLLSDRFSAERPKGSFSTLEIQRTEQGDSAMYLCASSLVSSPDTQYFGPGTRLTVL.

V gene TRBV6-6 combines with J gene TRBJ1-5; 7 bases are shared with TRBD1. Germline-derived CDR1 and CDR2 are MNHNY and SVGAGI (reference sequence). This CDR3 comprises 14 residues. The V gene end was trimmed by 10 bases and the J gene end by 0 bases; junction bases not matched to a gene: 6. CDR3 bases: TGTGCCACCCAGACAGGGAATAGCAATCAGCCCCAGCATTTT. It encodes CATQTGNSNQPQHF.

V usage is TRBV6-1 and J usage is TRBJ2-2, with 12 bases that match TRBD2. Germline V gene lookup returns CDR1 MNHNS and CDR2 SASEGT. V lost 2 bases, J lost 2 bases, and 3 bases stayed unmatched. The CDR3 covers 17 residues. CDR3 sequence: CASSESSGGANTGELFF. The CDR3 bases are TGTGCCAGCAGTGAATCTAGCGGGGGGGCCAACACCGGGGAGCTGTTTTTT.

V gene TRBV5-1 combines with J gene TRBJ2-5; no clear D. V lost 2 bases and J lost 3, with 8 bases in between. The CDR3 extends over 13 amino acids. Germline V gives CDR1 SGHRS, CDR2 YFSETQ. Written as DNA, the CDR3 is TGCGCCAGCAGCTTTGAGTCGGAAGAGACCCAGTACTTC. This encodes CASSFESEETQYF. The complete variable domain, with remaining parts taken from reference TRBV5-1 and TRBJ2-5, reads KAGVTQTPRYLIKTRGQQVTLSCSPISGHRSVSWYQQTPGQGLQFLFEYFSETQRNKGNFPGRFSGRQFSNSRSEMNVSTLELGDSALYLCASSFESEETQYFGPGTRLLVL.

J is TRBJ2-1 and V is TRBV7-8; 8 bases line up with TRBD2. Trimming cost V 4 bases and J 0 bases; bases outside gene matches: 5. The CDR3 is 16 amino acids. Germline V lookup: CDR1 SGHVS, CDR2 FQNEAQ. CDR3 amino acids: CASSSPTSVSYNEQFF. The CDR3 coding sequence is TGTGCCAGCAGCTCCCCGACTAGCGTCTCCTACAATGAGCAGTTCTTC.

This clone was seen a few times. The V and J genes are TRBV5-1 and TRBJ1-3; no reliable D call. The CDR3 is made up of 15 amino acids. Per germline, CDR1 SGHRS and CDR2 YFSETQ. Trimming removed 0 bases at V and 0 bases at J, with 7 bases between. CDR3 coding DNA: TGCGCCAGCAGCTTGGTCGCAGGCTCTGGAAACACCATATATTTT. As protein: CASSLVAGSGNTIYF.

The V gene is TRBV9, the J gene TRBJ1-3; 7 nucleotides align to TRBD1. This CDR3 has 15 residues. With 3 bases clipped from V and 4 bases from J, the junction kept 7 bases outside the gene matches. From germline, CDR1 is SGDLS and CDR2 YYNGEE. In nucleotides, the CDR3 is TGTGCCAGCAGCGCCGGAAGGGACAGAGGAAACACCATATATTTT. It is translated as CASSAGRDRGNTIYF.